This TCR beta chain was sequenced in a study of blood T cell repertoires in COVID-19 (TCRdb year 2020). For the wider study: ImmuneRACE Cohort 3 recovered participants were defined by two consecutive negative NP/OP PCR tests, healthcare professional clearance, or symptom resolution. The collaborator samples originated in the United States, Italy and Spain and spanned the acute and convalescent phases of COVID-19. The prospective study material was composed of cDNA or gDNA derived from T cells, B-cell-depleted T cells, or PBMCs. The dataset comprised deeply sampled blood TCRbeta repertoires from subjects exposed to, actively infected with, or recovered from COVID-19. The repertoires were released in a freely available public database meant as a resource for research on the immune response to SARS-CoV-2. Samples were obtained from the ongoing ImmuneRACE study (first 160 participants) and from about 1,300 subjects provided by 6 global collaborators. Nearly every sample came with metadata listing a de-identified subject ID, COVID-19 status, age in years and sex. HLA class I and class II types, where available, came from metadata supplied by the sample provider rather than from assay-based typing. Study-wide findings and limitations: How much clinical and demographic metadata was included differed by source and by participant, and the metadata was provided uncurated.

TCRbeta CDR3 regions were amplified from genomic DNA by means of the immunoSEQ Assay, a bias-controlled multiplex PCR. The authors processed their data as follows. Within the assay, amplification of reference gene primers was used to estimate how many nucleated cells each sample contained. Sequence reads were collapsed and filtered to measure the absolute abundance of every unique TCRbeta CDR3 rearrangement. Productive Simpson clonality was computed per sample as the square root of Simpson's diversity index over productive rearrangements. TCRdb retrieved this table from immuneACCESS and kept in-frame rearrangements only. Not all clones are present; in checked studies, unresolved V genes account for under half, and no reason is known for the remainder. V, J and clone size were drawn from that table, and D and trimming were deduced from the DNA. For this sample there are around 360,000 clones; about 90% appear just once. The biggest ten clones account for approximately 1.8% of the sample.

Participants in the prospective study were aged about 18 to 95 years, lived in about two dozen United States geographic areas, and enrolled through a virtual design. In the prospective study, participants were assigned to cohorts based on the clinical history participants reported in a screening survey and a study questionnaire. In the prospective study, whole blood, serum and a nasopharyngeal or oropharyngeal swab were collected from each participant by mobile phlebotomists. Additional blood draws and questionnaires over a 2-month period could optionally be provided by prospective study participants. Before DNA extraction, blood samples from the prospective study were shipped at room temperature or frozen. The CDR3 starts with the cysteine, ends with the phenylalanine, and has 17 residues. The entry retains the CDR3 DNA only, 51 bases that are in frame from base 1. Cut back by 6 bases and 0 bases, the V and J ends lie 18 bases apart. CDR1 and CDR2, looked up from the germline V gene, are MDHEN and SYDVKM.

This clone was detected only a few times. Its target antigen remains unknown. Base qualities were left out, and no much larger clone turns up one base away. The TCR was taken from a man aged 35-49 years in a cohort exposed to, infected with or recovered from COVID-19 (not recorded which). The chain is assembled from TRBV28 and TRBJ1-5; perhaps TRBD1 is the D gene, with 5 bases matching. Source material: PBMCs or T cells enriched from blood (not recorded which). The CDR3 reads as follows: CASSPFLRGDSNQPQHF. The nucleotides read TGTGCCAGCAGCCCATTTTTGCGGGGGGATAGCAATCAGCCCCAGCATTTT.